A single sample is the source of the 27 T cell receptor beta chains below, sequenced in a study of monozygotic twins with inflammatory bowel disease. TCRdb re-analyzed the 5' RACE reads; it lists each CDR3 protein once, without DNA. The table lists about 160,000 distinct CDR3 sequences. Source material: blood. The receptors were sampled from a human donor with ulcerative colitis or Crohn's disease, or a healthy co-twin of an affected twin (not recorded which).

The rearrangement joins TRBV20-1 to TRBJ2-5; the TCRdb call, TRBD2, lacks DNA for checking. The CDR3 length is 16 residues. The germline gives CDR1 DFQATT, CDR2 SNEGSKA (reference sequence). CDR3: CSARDGRGSYQETQYF.

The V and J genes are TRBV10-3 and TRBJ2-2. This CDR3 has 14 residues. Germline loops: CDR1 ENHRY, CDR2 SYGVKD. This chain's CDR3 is CAISESTSTGELFF.

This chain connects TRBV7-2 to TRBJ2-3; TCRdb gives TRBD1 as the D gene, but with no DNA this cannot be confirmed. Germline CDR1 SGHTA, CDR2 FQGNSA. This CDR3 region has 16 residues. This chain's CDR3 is CASSAQHGQLTDTQYF.

The CDR3 loop reads CATSRNTENTEAFF. The rearrangement links TRBV15 to TRBJ1-1. Germline V gene data show CDR1 as LNHNV and CDR2 as YYDKDF (reference sequence). The CDR3 has 14 residues.

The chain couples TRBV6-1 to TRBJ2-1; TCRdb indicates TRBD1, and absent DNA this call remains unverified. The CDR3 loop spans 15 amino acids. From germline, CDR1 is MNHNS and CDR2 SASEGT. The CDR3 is CASNRQGQGRYEQFF.

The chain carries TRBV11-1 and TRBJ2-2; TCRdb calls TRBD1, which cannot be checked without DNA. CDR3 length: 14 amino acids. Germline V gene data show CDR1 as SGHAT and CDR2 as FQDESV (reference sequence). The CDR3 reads CASSLDGDTGELFF.

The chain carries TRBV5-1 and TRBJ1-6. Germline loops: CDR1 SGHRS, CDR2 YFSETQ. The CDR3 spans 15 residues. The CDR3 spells CASSSRPGGGSPLHF.

CDR3 protein: CASSLARGSLFGNEQFF. The chain has TRBV12-3 or TRBV12-4 and TRBJ2-1; TCRdb picks TRBD1, but there is no DNA to check that call. The CDR3 length is 17 residues.

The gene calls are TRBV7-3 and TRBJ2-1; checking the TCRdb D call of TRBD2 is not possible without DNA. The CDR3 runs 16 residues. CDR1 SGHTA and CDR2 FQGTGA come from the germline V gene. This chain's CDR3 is CASSSRGGATYNEQFF.

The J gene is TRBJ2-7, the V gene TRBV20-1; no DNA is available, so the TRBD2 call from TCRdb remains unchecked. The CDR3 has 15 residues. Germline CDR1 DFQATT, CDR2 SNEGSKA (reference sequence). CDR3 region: CSASPGLAGGYEQYF.

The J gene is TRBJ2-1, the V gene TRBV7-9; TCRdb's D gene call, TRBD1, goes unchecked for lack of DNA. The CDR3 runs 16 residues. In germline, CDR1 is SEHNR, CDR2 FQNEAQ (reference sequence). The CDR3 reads CASSFPGTGGYNEQFF.

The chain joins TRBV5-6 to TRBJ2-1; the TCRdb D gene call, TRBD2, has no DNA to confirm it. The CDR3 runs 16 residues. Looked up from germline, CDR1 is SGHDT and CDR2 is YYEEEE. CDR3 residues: CASSSPRTSRSDEQFF.

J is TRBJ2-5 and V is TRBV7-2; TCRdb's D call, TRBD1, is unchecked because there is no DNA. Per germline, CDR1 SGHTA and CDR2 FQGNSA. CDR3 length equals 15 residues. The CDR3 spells CASSPPVRGQETQYF.

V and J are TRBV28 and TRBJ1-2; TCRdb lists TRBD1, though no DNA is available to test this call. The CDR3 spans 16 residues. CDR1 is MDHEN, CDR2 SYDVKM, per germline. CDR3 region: CASSLWAGGSNYGYTF.

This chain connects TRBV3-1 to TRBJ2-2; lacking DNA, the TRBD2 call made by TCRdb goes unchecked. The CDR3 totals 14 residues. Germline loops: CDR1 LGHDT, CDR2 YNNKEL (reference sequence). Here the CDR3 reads CASSQQRDTGELFF. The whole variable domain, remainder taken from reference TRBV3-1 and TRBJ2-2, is DTAVSQTPKYLVTQMGNDKSIKCEQNLGHDTMYWYKQDSKKFLKIMFSYNNKELIINETVPNRFSPKSPDKAHLNLHINSLELGDSAVYFCASSQQRDTGELFFGEGSRLTVL.

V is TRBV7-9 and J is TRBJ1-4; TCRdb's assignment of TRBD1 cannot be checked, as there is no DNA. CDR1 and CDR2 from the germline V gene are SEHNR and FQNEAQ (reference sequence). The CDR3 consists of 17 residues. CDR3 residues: CASSSGQTSATNEKLFF.

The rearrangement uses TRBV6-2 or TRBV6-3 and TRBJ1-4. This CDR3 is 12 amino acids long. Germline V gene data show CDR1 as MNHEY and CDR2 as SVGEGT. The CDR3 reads CASSLSVEKLFF.

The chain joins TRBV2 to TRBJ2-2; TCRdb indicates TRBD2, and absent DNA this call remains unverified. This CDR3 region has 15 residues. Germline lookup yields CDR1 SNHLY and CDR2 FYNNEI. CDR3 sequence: CASSPLARNTGELFF. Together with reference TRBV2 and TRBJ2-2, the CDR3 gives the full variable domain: EPEVTQTPSHQVTQMGQEVILRCVPISNHLYFYWYRQILGQKVEFLVSFYNNEISEKSEIFDDQFSVERPDGSNFTLKIRSTKLEDSAMYFCASSPLARNTGELFFGEGSRLTVL.

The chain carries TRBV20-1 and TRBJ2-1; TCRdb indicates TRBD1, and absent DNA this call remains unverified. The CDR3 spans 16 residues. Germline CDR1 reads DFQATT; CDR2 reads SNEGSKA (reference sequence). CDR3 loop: CSARPQTGAPLNEQFF.

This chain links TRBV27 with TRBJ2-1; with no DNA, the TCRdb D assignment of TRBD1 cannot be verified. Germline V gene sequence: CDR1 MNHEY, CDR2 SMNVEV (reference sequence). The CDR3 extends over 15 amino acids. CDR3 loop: CASNPGRGAYNEQFF.

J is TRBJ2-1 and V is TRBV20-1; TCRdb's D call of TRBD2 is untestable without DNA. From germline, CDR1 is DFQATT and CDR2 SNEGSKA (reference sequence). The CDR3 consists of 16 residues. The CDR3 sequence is CSARAEGTSLYNEQFF.

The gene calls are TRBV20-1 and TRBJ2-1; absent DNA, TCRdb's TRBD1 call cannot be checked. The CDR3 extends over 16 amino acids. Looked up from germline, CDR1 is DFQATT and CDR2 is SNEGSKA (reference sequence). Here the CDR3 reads CSARPYGTGGYDEQFF.

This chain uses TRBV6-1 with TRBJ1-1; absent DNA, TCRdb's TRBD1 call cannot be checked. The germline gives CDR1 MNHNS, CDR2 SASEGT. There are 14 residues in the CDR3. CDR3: CASSEDRVNTEAFF.

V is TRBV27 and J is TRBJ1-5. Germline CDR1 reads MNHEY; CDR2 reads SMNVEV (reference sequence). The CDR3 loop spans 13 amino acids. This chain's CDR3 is CASSLTGVQPQHF.

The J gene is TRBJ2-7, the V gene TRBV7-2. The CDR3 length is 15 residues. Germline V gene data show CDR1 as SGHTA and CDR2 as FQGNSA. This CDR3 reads CASSLLRTPAYEQYF.

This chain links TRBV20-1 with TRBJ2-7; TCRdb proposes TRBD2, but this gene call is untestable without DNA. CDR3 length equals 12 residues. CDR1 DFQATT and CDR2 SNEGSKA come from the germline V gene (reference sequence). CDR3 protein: CSARGIAYEQYF.

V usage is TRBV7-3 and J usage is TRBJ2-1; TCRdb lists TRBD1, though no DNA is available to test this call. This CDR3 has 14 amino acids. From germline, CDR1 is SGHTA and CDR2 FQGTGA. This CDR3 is CASSLSAGAGEQFF.